The 25 T cell receptor beta chains listed next were all sequenced from one sample in a study of blood T cell repertoires in COVID-19. Sequenced by immunoSEQ multiplex PCR; TCRdb stores in-frame clones only, minus some. The top ten clones hold around 8% of a sample with about 200,000 clones, roughly 82% of them seen once. Sequences were obtained from peripheral blood. The receptors were gathered from a woman aged 55 to 70 with COVID-19, enrolled during active disease.

The V gene is TRBV27, the J gene TRBJ2-1, with TRBD2 as a possible D gene (5 bases). CDR3 size: 17 residues. Trimming removed 3 bases at V and 4 bases at J, with 19 bases between. CDR1 MNHEY and CDR2 SMNVEV come from the germline V gene (reference sequence). In DNA, the CDR3 is TGTGCCAGCAGTTTCCGCCGGGGAGACGTCACTTACAATGAGCAGTTCTTC. This translates into CASSFRRGDVTYNEQFF.

This clone has just a few counts. V usage is TRBV6-4 and J usage is TRBJ2-3; TRBD2 agrees at 7 bases. After removal of 3 bases from V and 1 base from J, the junction contained 1 base not matched to a gene. CDR3 length equals 14 residues. The V gene's germline CDR1 is MRHNA and CDR2 SNTAGT. In DNA form, the CDR3 reads TGTGCCAGCAGTGAGGGGGGGGGCACAGATACGCAGTATTTT. Residues: CASSEGGGTDTQYF.

DNA for the CDR3: TGTGCCAGCAGTTTGGCAGGGACTTATTCACCCCTCCACTTT. It yields the protein CASSLAGTYSPLHF. The chain uses TRBV28 and TRBJ1-6, with a tentative D call TRBD1 (5 bases). The CDR3 contains 14 residues. Germline CDR1 is MDHEN and CDR2 is SYDVKM. The V and J ends lost 3 bases and 8 bases respectively, with 11 bases between them.

The chain employs TRBV19 and TRBJ1-1; tentatively, D is TRBD1 (5 bases). This CDR3 is built from 14 residues. CDR1 is LNHDA and CDR2 is SQIVND in the germline V gene (reference sequence). With 1 base removed from V and 4 bases from J, the gap between germline ends came to 10 bases. The CDR3 DNA is TGTGCCAGTAGTATAGCGGCAGGGTTCACTGAAGCTTTCTTT. Its translation: CASSIAAGFTEAFF.

This chain's CDR3 is CASGGTGNTEAFF. The DNA for the CDR3 is TGTGCCAGCGGAGGGACGGGGAACACTGAAGCTTTCTTT. The chain carries TRBV7-8 and TRBJ1-1, with D tentatively TRBD1 (5 bases). Germline V gene lookup returns CDR1 SGHVS and CDR2 FQNEAQ. V gave up 8 bases and J gave up 1 base, with 11 bases separating them. The CDR3 totals 13 residues.

The rearrangement joins TRBV6-5 to TRBJ2-5; the match to TRBD2 covers 8 bases. The CDR3 is 15 residues long. Germline V gene sequence: CDR1 MNHEY, CDR2 SVGAGI. Trimming at V came to 2 bases and at J to 5 bases, leaving 7 bases not matched to a gene. The CDR3 nucleotides are TGTGCCAGCAGTTACGCCTTCGGGGGGGGCGAGACCCAGTACTTC. Protein product: CASSYAFGGGETQYF.

This clone was seen just once. The J gene is TRBJ2-2, the V gene TRBV19, with 12 bases lining up with TRBD2. The CDR3 spans 17 residues. V lost 4 bases to trimming and J lost 4 bases; unmatched junction nucleotides: 7. CDR1 is LNHDA, CDR2 SQIVND, per germline (reference sequence). The CDR3, as DNA: TGTGCCAGTAGTACCGGACTAGCGGGGCCCTTCACCGGGGAGCTGTTTTTT. Translating it yields CASSTGLAGPFTGELFF.

This clone was counted many times. The chain is built from TRBV24-1 and TRBJ1-1; D is uncertain. This CDR3 is built from 14 residues. Trimming shortened V by 12 bases and J by 0 bases, and 16 bases separated the two germline ends. The germline V gene has CDR1 KGHDR and CDR2 SFDVKD. CDR3 nucleotides: TGTGCCGCCCCCAGAGGGTCGGTGAACACTGAAGCTTTCTTT. It encodes CAAPRGSVNTEAFF.

This chain connects TRBV5-4 to TRBJ2-5; TRBD2 might be the D (6 bases). The CDR3 consists of 15 residues. Trimming pared 4 bases from V and 1 base from J, leaving 14 bases between. Germline V gene sequence: CDR1 SGHNT, CDR2 YYREEE (reference sequence). The CDR3, as DNA: TGTGCCAGCAGCCCTGGGGGAGGCTTCCAAGAGACCCAGTACTTC. Translated, it gives CASSPGGGFQETQYF.

This sequence joins TRBV3-1 (or the pseudogene TRBV3-2) and TRBJ1-3; possible D gene TRBD1, 6 bases. Trimming took off 1 base at V and 0 bases at J, with 13 bases between the two ends. The CDR3 has 17 amino acids. Germline V gene data show CDR1 as LGHDT and CDR2 as YNNKEL (reference sequence). The DNA of the CDR3 is TGTGCCAGCAGCCAAGCCGGACAGCTATTCTCTGGAAACACCATATATTTT. This sequence encodes CASSQAGQLFSGNTIYF.

The chain recombines TRBV18 with TRBJ1-1; D remains unclear. Germline values: CDR1 KGHSH, CDR2 LQKENI. There are 15 residues in the CDR3. The V end was cut by 3 bases, the J end by 4 bases, with 15 bases between. The CDR3 DNA reads as TGTGCCAGCTCACCGACGATTAGCGCGGGCACTGAAGCTTTCTTT. The encoded protein is CASSPTISAGTEAFF.

This clone was detected ten times or more. The V and J genes are TRBV6-6 and TRBJ1-1; TRBD1 is a possible D gene (6 bases). Germline CDR1 MNHNY, CDR2 SVGAGI (reference sequence). Deletions cut 2 bases from V and 5 bases from J, with 12 bases between. CDR3 length equals 14 residues. The CDR3 reads CASSYDRGGTEAFF. DNA of the CDR3: TGTGCCAGCAGTTACGATAGGGGGGGGACTGAAGCTTTCTTT.

The chain joins TRBV5-6 to TRBJ1-1, with D perhaps matching TRBD1 (5 bases). The germline CDR1 and CDR2 sequences are SGHDT and YYEEEE. The germline V and J ends were trimmed by 1 base and 8 bases, with 18 bases remaining between them. The length of the CDR3 is 15 residues. The chain's CDR3 is CASSLLRRGGTEAFF. The CDR3 DNA follows: TGTGCCAGCAGCTTGTTGAGACGGGGCGGGACGGAAGCTTTCTTT.

This chain joins TRBV28 and TRBJ1-2; TRBD1 matches at 8 bases. CDR1 MDHEN and CDR2 SYDVKM come from the germline V gene. V gave up 4 bases and J gave up 3 bases; unmatched junction bases: 10. The CDR3 is 16 residues long. CDR3 DNA: TGTGCCAGCAGTTCGTTGACAGGGGCTGTGTACTATGGCTACACCTTC. This codes for CASSSLTGAVYYGYTF.

This clone occurred a few times. The V and J genes are TRBV19 and TRBJ2-3; no clear D. This CDR3 has 15 amino acids. Trimming cost V 5 bases and J 2 bases, with 14 bases left between them. CDR1 and CDR2 (germline): LNHDA, SQIVND (reference sequence). The CDR3 protein is CASSAMSRLTDTQYF. CDR3 DNA: TGTGCCAGTAGTGCAATGTCCAGGCTCACAGATACGCAGTATTTT.

The chain has TRBV18 and TRBJ1-1; maybe TRBD1 (6 bases). This CDR3 region has 17 residues. Looked up from germline, CDR1 is KGHSH and CDR2 is LQKENI. V was shortened by 2 bases and J by 2 bases, with 18 bases between the two germline ends. CDR3 nucleotides: TGTGCCAGCTCACCAATTAGGCTAGGGGACACCAACACTGAAGCTTTCTTT. Its protein is CASSPIRLGDTNTEAFF.

This chain links TRBV10-3 with TRBJ2-7; tentative D call: TRBD1 (6 bases). Trimming stripped 4 bases from V and 0 bases from J, with 13 bases between. The germline V gene has CDR1 ENHRY and CDR2 SYGVKD. The CDR3 is 15 residues long. The CDR3 nucleotides read TGTGCCATCAGTGTCAGGGACACGAGCTCCTACGAGCAGTACTTC. It is translated as CAISVRDTSSYEQYF.

V gene TRBV18 combines with J gene TRBJ1-1, with 8 bases identical to TRBD1. Per the germline V gene, CDR1 is KGHSH and CDR2 is LQKENI. The CDR3 contains 15 residues. V was clipped by 6 bases and J by 5 bases; unmatched bases: 11. The CDR3 sequence: CASSYRQGLGTEAFF. CDR3 nucleotides: TGTGCCAGCTCGTATCGACAGGGGTTGGGTACTGAAGCTTTCTTT.

The rearrangement joins TRBV6-5 to TRBJ1-2, with D uncertain. The germline CDR1 and CDR2 sequences are MNHEY and SVGAGI. V gave up 5 bases and J gave up 4 bases, with 14 bases separating them. The CDR3 is 14 amino acids. The CDR3 loop is CASSTPGRGYGYTF. The DNA for the CDR3 is TGTGCCAGCAGTACCCCGGGCCGGGGCTATGGCTACACCTTC.

The CDR3 spells CASSPEMTGGRKKLFF. Written as DNA, the CDR3 is TGTGCCAGCAGCCCGGAAATGACAGGTGGAAGGAAAAAACTGTTTTTT. V is TRBV4-2 and J is TRBJ1-4, with D perhaps matching TRBD1 (6 bases). Germline CDR1 is LGHNA and CDR2 is YNFKEQ. V lost 4 bases, J lost 9 bases, and 21 bases lay in between. The length of the CDR3 is 16 residues.

The chain employs TRBV28 and TRBJ2-5; 10 nucleotides align to TRBD2. CDR1 MDHEN and CDR2 SYDVKM come from the germline V gene. The CDR3 has 15 amino acids. V lost 3 bases and J lost 5; bases outside the gene matches: 6. This CDR3 is CASSFYLAGVETQYF. CDR3 bases: TGTGCCAGCAGTTTTTACCTAGCGGGAGTGGAGACCCAGTACTTC.

The chain recombines TRBV5-4 with TRBJ2-2, with TRBD1 matching 10 bases. The CDR3 loop spans 15 amino acids. Per germline, CDR1 SGHNT and CDR2 YYREEE (reference sequence). V lost 6 bases, J lost 6 bases, and 8 bases stayed unmatched. In DNA form, the CDR3 reads TGTGCCAGCACCCTGACAGGGGGCGCGCCCGGGGAGCTGTTTTTT. Protein product: CASTLTGGAPGELFF.

The genes are TRBV27 and TRBJ1-5, with D possibly being TRBD1 (6 bases). Germline V gene sequence: CDR1 MNHEY, CDR2 SMNVEV (reference sequence). The CDR3 is made up of 18 amino acids. V shed 5 bases and J shed 1 base, with 21 bases lying between them. The CDR3 sequence is CASSIGTKVRPSNQPQHF. The CDR3 nucleotides read TGTGCCAGCAGTATCGGGACAAAGGTTCGCCCAAGCAATCAGCCCCAGCATTTT.

The CDR3 spells CASSQELYSGTGELFF. The CDR3 DNA reads as TGTGCCAGCAGCCAAGAGCTTTACTCTGGTACCGGGGAGCTGTTTTTT. The V call is TRBV3-1 (or the pseudogene TRBV3-2), the J call TRBJ2-2; D unclear. V was clipped by 0 bases and J by 5 bases, with 13 bases between them. The germline CDR1 and CDR2 sequences are LGHDT and YNNKEL (reference sequence). The CDR3 loop spans 16 amino acids.

This clone has a single count. The CDR3 DNA reads TGTGCCAGTAGTCCTAGCGGGAGAACAGATACGCAGTATTTT. Translating gives CASSPSGRTDTQYF. The V gene is TRBV19, the J gene TRBJ2-3; 10 bases match TRBD2. This CDR3 is built from 14 residues. V was clipped by 5 bases and J by 3 bases; unmatched bases: 2. Germline CDR1 and CDR2: LNHDA and SQIVND (reference sequence).